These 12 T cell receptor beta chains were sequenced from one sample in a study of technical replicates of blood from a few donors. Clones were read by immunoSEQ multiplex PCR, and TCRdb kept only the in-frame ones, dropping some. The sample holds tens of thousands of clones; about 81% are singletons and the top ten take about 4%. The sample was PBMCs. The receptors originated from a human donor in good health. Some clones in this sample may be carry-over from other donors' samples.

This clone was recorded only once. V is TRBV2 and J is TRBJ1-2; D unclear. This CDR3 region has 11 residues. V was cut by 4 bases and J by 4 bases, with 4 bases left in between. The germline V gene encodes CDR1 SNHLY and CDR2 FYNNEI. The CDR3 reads CASSAIYGYTF. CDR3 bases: TGTGCCAGCAGTGCCATCTATGGCTACACCTTC.

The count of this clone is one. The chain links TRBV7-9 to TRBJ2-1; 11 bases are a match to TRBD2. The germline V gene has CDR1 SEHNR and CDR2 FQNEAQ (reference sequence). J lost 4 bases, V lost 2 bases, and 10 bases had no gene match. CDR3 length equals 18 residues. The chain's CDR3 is CASSLRQGRLAGYNEQFF. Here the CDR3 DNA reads TGTGCCAGCAGCTTAAGGCAGGGGAGACTAGCGGGGTACAATGAGCAGTTCTTC.

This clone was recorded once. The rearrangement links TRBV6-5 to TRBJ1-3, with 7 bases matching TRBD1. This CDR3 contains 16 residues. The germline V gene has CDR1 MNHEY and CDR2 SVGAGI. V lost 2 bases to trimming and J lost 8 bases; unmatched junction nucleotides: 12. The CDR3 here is CASSYGTGTEHDTIYF. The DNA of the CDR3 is TGTGCCAGCAGTTACGGGACCGGGACAGAACATGACACCATATATTTT.

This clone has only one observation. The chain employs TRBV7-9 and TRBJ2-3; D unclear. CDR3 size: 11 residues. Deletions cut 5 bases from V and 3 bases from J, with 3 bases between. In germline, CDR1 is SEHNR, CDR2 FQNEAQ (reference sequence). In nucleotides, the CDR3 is TGTGCCAGCAGCGTAACAGATACGCAGTATTTT. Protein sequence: CASSVTDTQYF.

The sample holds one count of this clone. Here the CDR3 DNA reads TGTGCCATCGCGGGGGGGGGCCGAGACGAGCAGTTCTTC. This codes for CAIAGGGRDEQFF. The rearrangement uses TRBV10-3 and TRBJ2-1; 9 bases map to TRBD2. With V trimmed by 8 bases and J by 10 bases, 9 bases remained unmatched. The CDR3 spans 13 residues. The germline gives CDR1 ENHRY, CDR2 SYGVKD.

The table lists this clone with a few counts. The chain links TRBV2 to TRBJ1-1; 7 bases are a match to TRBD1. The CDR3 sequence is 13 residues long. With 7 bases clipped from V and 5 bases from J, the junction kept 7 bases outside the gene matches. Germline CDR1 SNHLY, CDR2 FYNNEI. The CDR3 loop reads CASTRQGGTEAFF. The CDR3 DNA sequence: TGTGCCAGCACCCGACAGGGAGGAACTGAAGCTTTCTTT. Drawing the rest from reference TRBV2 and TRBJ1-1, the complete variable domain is EPEVTQTPSHQVTQMGQEVILRCVPISNHLYFYWYRQILGQKVEFLVSFYNNEISEKSEIFDDQFSVERPDGSNFTLKIRSTKLEDSAMYFCASTRQGGTEAFFGQGTRLTVV.

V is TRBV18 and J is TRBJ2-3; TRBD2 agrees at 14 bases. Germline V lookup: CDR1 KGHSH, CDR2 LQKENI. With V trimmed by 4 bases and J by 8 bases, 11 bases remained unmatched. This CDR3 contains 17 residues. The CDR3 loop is CASSLSSGLAGVGTQYF. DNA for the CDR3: TGTGCCAGCTCACTCTCCTCGGGACTAGCGGGAGTAGGTACGCAGTATTTT.

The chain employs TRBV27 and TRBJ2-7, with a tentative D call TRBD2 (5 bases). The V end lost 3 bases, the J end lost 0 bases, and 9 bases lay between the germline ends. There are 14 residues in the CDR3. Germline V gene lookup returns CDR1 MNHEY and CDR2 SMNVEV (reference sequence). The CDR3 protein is CASSLAGPSYEQYF. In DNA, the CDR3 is TGTGCCAGCAGTTTGGCGGGCCCCTCCTACGAGCAGTACTTC.

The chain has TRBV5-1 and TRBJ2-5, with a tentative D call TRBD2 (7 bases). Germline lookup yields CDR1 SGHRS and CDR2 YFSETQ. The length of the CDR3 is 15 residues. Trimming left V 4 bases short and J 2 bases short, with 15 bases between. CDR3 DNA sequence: TGCGCCAGCAGCCCACTGAGGGGGGGACAAGAGACCCAGTACTTC. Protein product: CASSPLRGGQETQYF.

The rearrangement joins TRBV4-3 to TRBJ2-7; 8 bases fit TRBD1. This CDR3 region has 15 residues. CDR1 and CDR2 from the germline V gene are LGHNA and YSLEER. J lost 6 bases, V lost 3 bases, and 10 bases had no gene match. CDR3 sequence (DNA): TGCGCCAGCAGCCAGTGGACAGGGAGGTCTTCCGAGCAGTACTTC. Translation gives CASSQWTGRSSEQYF.

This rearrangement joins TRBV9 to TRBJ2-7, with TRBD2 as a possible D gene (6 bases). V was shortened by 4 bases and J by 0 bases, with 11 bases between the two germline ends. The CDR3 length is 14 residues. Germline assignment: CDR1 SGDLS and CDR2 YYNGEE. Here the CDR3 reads CASSPRGNSYEQYF. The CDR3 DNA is TGTGCCAGCAGCCCCCGGGGGAACTCCTACGAGCAGTACTTC.

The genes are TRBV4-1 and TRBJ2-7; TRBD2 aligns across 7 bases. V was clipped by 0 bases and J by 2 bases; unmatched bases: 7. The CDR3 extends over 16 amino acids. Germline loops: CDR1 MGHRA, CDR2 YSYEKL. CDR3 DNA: TGCGCCAGCAGCCAAGACAGGGCGGGGGATACCTACGAGCAGTACTTC. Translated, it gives CASSQDRAGDTYEQYF.